A selection of T cell receptor beta chains follows, all from one sample in a study of beta chain features in type 1 diabetes. Here immunoSEQ multiplex PCR was the method, and the copy in TCRdb shows in-frame clones only, minus some. The sample consists of under 350,000 clones, about 7.8% of them appearing once. Sequencing was carried out using central memory CD4+ T cells from blood. The receptors were sampled from a woman aged 18-29 years in good health. Each CDR3 is given with its conserved first and last residue. Fields, in order: D gene, clone size, J gene, V gene, CDR3 protein, CDR3 DNA. D genes are given only for firm matches. Clone sizes are given selectively: once, few, many, or a class where the clone is expanded.

D gene: TRBD2; clone size: few; J gene: TRBJ2-2; V gene: TRBV5-1; CDR3 protein: CASSSSFLAGGDTGELFF; CDR3 DNA: TGCGCCAGCAGCTCTTCCTTTCTAGCGGGAGGGGACACCGGGGAGCTGTTTTTT
D gene: .; clone size: .; J gene: TRBJ1-1; V gene: TRBV20-1; CDR3 protein: CSARDRIEAFF; CDR3 DNA: TGCAGTGCTAGAGACAGGATTGAAGCTTTCTTT
D gene: .; clone size: few; J gene: TRBJ2-3; V gene: TRBV7-3; CDR3 protein: CASSSGAKTDTQYF; CDR3 DNA: TGTGCCAGCAGCTCTGGGGCGAAAACAGATACGCAGTATTTT
D gene: .; clone size: few; J gene: TRBJ2-3; V gene: TRBV14; CDR3 protein: CASSLADLTDTQYF; CDR3 DNA: TGTGCCAGCAGCTTGGCGGACCTCACAGATACGCAGTATTTT
D gene: .; clone size: .; J gene: TRBJ1-5; V gene: TRBV6-5; CDR3 protein: CASSSRGANQPQHF; CDR3 DNA: TGTGCCAGCAGTTCCCGGGGGGCGAATCAGCCCCAGCATTTT
D gene: TRBD1; clone size: .; J gene: TRBJ2-1; V gene: TRBV5-4; CDR3 protein: CASTRRGGGHEQFF; CDR3 DNA: TGTGCCAGCACCCGGCGAGGGGGCGGGCATGAGCAGTTCTTC
D gene: TRBD1; clone size: .; J gene: TRBJ1-4; V gene: TRBV16; CDR3 protein: CASSQSRTGHEKLFF; CDR3 DNA: TGTGCCAGCAGCCAATCCAGGACAGGACATGAAAAACTGTTTTTT
D gene: TRBD1; clone size: many; J gene: TRBJ1-1; V gene: TRBV7-9; CDR3 protein: CASSQQGARTEAFF; CDR3 DNA: TGTGCCAGCAGCCAACAGGGGGCGCGCACTGAAGCTTTCTTT
D gene: .; clone size: .; J gene: TRBJ1-1; V gene: TRBV12-2; CDR3 protein: CASRYFDGWPEAFF; CDR3 DNA: TGTGCAAGTCGCTATTTCGACGGGTGGCCTGAAGCTTTCTTT
D gene: .; clone size: .; J gene: TRBJ2-1; V gene: TRBV7-9; CDR3 protein: CASSLAGGRNEQFF; CDR3 DNA: TGTGCCAGCAGCTTAGCGGGGGGGCGGAATGAGCAGTTCTTC
D gene: .; clone size: few; J gene: TRBJ2-5; V gene: TRBV11-2; CDR3 protein: CASSLAQGPPGTQYF; CDR3 DNA: TGTGCCAGCAGCTTAGCTCAGGGGCCCCCAGGGACCCAGTACTTC
D gene: TRBD1; clone size: many; J gene: TRBJ2-3; V gene: TRBV7-9; CDR3 protein: CASRPTTGSETQYF; CDR3 DNA: TGTGCCAGCAGACCTACGACAGGGTCGGAAACGCAGTATTTT
D gene: .; clone size: few; J gene: TRBJ2-5; V gene: TRBV19; CDR3 protein: CASSTRVQETQYF; CDR3 DNA: TGTGCCAGTAGCACCAGGGTCCAAGAGACCCAGTACTTC
D gene: .; clone size: .; J gene: TRBJ1-2; V gene: TRBV28; CDR3 protein: CASRSPGLGGYTF; CDR3 DNA: TGTGCCAGCAGAAGTCCAGGGCTTGGTGGCTACACCTTC
D gene: TRBD1; clone size: few; J gene: TRBJ2-1; V gene: TRBV11-2; CDR3 protein: CASSPQIGTGSDNEQFF; CDR3 DNA: TGTGCCAGCAGTCCACAAATAGGGACAGGGAGTGACAATGAGCAGTTCTTC
D gene: TRBD1; clone size: few; J gene: TRBJ2-5; V gene: TRBV7-2; CDR3 protein: CASSLGGQGRETQYF; CDR3 DNA: TGTGCCAGCAGCTTAGGTGGACAGGGTAGGGAGACCCAGTACTTC
D gene: TRBD2; clone size: few; J gene: TRBJ2-2; V gene: TRBV7-9; CDR3 protein: CASSSYEAGAGELFF; CDR3 DNA: TGTGCCAGCAGCTCCTATGAAGCGGGAGCCGGGGAGCTGTTTTTT
D gene: .; clone size: .; J gene: TRBJ2-3; V gene: TRBV18; CDR3 protein: CASSPRGGTDTQYF; CDR3 DNA: TGTGCCAGCTCACCAAGGGGCGGCACAGATACGCAGTATTTT
D gene: .; clone size: few; J gene: TRBJ1-1; V gene: TRBV25-1; CDR3 protein: CASSEIRGKSNTEAFF; CDR3 DNA: TGTGCCAGCAGTGAGATACGAGGCAAATCGAACACTGAAGCTTTCTTT
D gene: TRBD1; clone size: few; J gene: TRBJ1-6; V gene: TRBV7-2; CDR3 protein: CASSLAGQINSPLHF; CDR3 DNA: TGTGCCAGCAGCTTAGCGGGACAGATTAATTCACCCCTCCACTTT
D gene: TRBD1; clone size: .; J gene: TRBJ2-3; V gene: TRBV15; CDR3 protein: CATSRRTGTSDTQYF; CDR3 DNA: TGTGCCACCAGCCGGAGGACAGGGACCTCAGATACGCAGTATTTT
D gene: .; clone size: few; J gene: TRBJ2-2; V gene: TRBV5-6; CDR3 protein: CASSWAFGELFF; CDR3 DNA: TGTGCCAGCAGCTGGGCGTTCGGGGAGCTGTTTTTT
D gene: .; clone size: .; J gene: TRBJ1-4; V gene: TRBV6-6; CDR3 protein: CASRTGVAGEKLFF; CDR3 DNA: TGTGCCAGCAGAACGGGAGTCGCGGGTGAAAAACTGTTTTTT
D gene: .; clone size: few; J gene: TRBJ2-5; V gene: TRBV6-6; CDR3 protein: CATSDGGQETQYF; CDR3 DNA: TGTGCCACCAGTGATGGCGGACAAGAGACCCAGTACTTC
D gene: .; clone size: .; J gene: TRBJ2-1; V gene: TRBV2; CDR3 protein: CASTPLGFQFF; CDR3 DNA: TGTGCCAGCACTCCCTTGGGTTTTCAGTTCTTC
D gene: TRBD1; clone size: .; J gene: TRBJ1-4; V gene: TRBV6-4; CDR3 protein: CASRTDRGSEKLFF; CDR3 DNA: TGTGCCAGCAGAACGGACAGGGGAAGTGAAAAACTGTTTTTT
D gene: TRBD1; clone size: few; J gene: TRBJ2-3; V gene: TRBV5-4; CDR3 protein: CASSEGQGTDTQYF; CDR3 DNA: TGTGCCAGCAGCGAGGGACAGGGGACAGATACGCAGTATTTT
D gene: .; clone size: few; J gene: TRBJ1-3; V gene: TRBV7-9; CDR3 protein: CASSLDSGNTIYF; CDR3 DNA: TGTGCCAGCAGCTTGGACTCTGGAAACACCATATATTTT
D gene: .; clone size: few; J gene: TRBJ2-3; V gene: TRBV21-1; CDR3 protein: CASSTQSPPSDRGSDTQYF; CDR3 DNA: TGTGCCAGCAGCACGCAATCCCCTCCATCCGACAGGGGCTCAGATACGCAGTATTTT
D gene: .; clone size: .; J gene: TRBJ1-1; V gene: TRBV29-1; CDR3 protein: CSVGRPNTEAFF; CDR3 DNA: TGCAGCGTTGGCAGGCCGAACACTGAAGCTTTCTTT
D gene: TRBD1; clone size: few; J gene: TRBJ1-5; V gene: TRBV7-9; CDR3 protein: CASSLTGNLGPQHF; CDR3 DNA: TGTGCCAGCAGCTTGACAGGGAACCTTGGGCCCCAGCATTTT
D gene: TRBD2; clone size: few; J gene: TRBJ2-3; V gene: TRBV5-6; CDR3 protein: CASSLTLAGGTDTQYF; CDR3 DNA: TGTGCCAGCAGCTTGACACTAGCGGGGGGCACAGATACGCAGTATTTT
D gene: .; clone size: few; J gene: TRBJ2-5; V gene: TRBV9; CDR3 protein: CASSAGATPGETQYF; CDR3 DNA: TGTGCCAGCAGCGCGGGGGCCACCCCAGGGGAGACCCAGTACTTC